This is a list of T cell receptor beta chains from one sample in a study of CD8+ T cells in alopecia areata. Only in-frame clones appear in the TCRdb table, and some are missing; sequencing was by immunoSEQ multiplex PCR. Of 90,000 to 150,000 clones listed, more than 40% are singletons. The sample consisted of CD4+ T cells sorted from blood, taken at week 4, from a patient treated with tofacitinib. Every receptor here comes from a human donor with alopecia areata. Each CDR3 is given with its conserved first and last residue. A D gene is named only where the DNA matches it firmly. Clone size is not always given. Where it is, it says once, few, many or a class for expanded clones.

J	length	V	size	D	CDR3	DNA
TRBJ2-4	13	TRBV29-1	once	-	CSVAGITKNIQYF	TGCAGCGTTGCGGGCATTACCAAAAACATTCAGTACTTC
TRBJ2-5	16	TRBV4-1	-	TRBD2	CASSQVAGGPGETQYF	TGCGCCAGCAGCCAGGTAGCGGGAGGGCCGGGGGAGACCCAGTACTTC
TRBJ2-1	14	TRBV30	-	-	CAWTGTPAYNEQFF	TGTGCCTGGACCGGGACGCCTGCCTACAATGAGCAGTTCTTC
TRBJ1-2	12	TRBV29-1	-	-	CSVQGPGYGYTF	TGCAGCGTTCAAGGACCGGGGTATGGCTACACCTTC
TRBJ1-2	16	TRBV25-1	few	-	CASSESGKQGSDGYTF	TGTGCCAGCAGTGAATCTGGCAAGCAGGGGAGCGATGGCTACACCTTC
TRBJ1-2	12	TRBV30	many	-	CAWSRQSNFYTF	TGTGCCTGGAGTCGACAGTCCAACTTCTACACCTTC
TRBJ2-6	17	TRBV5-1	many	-	CASSPQQGTSGANVLTF	TGCGCCAGCAGCCCACAACAGGGTACGTCTGGGGCCAACGTCCTGACTTTC
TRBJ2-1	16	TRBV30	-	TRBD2	CAWRGSGRNSYNEQFF	TGTGCCTGGAGGGGCAGCGGGAGGAACTCCTACAATGAGCAGTTCTTC
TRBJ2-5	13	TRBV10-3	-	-	CAISEGERETQYF	TGTGCCATCAGTGAGGGGGAACGCGAGACCCAGTACTTC
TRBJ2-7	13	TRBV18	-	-	CASSLAGQGEQYF	TGTGCCAGCTCCCTTGCGGGGCAGGGCGAGCAGTACTTC
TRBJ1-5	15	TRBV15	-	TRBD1	CATSSGTGIGQPQHF	TGTGCCACCAGCAGTGGGACAGGGATCGGTCAGCCCCAGCATTTT
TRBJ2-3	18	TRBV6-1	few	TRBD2	CASSERTSGSRRADTQYF	TGTGCCAGCAGTGAGAGGACTAGCGGGAGTAGGCGGGCAGATACGCAGTATTTT
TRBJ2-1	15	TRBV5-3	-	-	CARSFEGHPYNEQFF	TGTGCCAGAAGCTTCGAAGGACACCCATACAATGAGCAGTTCTTC
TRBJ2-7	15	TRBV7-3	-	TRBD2	CASSSGTSDLNEQYF	TGTGCCAGCAGCTCCGGGACTAGCGATTTGAACGAGCAGTACTTC
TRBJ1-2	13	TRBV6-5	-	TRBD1	CASSAGTGGGYTF	TGTGCCAGCAGTGCGGGGACAGGGGGCGGCTACACCTTC
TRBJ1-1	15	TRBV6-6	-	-	CASSYIPGPGTEAFF	TGTGCCAGCAGTTACATTCCAGGACCTGGCACTGAAGCTTTCTTT
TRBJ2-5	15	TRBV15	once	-	CATSRDRNNQETQYF	TGTGCCACCAGCAGAGATCGAAATAACCAAGAGACCCAGTACTTC
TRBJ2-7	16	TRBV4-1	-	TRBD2	CASSHGASGGFYEQYF	TGCGCCAGCAGCCACGGAGCGAGCGGGGGATTCTACGAGCAGTACTTC
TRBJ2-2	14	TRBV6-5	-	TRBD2	CASRPGTTTGELFF	TGTGCCAGCAGGCCCGGGACTACCACCGGGGAGCTGTTTTTT
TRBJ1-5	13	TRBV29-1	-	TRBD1	CREIDRGYQPQHF	TGCAGAGAAATAGACAGGGGGTATCAGCCCCAGCATTTT
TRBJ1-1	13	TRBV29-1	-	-	CSAQDGQNTEAFF	TGCAGCGCCCAAGACGGACAGAACACTGAAGCTTTCTTT
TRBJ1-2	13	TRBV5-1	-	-	CASSTNVGNGYTF	TGCGCCAGCAGCACAAATGTGGGGAATGGCTACACCTTC
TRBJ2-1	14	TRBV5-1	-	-	CASSKVITNNEQFF	TGCGCCAGCAGTAAAGTAATAACTAACAATGAGCAGTTCTTC
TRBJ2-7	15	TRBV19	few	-	CASSSRHRDTYEQYF	TGTGCCAGTAGTTCTCGCCACAGGGATACCTACGAGCAGTACTTC
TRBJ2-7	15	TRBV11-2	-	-	CASSPGTLSSYEQYF	TGTGCCAGCAGCCCCGGGACTCTTTCTTCCTACGAGCAGTACTTC